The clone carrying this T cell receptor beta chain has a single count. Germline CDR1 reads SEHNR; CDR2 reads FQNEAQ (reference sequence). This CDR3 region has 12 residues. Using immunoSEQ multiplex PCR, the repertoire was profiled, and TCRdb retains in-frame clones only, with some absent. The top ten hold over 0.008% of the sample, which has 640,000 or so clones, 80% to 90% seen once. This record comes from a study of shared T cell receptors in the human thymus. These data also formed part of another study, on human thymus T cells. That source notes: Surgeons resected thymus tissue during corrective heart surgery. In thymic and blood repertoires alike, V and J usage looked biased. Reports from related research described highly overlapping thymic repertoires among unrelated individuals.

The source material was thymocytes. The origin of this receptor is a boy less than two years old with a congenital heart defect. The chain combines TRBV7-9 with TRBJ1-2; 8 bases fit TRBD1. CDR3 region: CAAPGQGYGYTF. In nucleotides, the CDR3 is TGTGCAGCCCCAGGACAGGGATATGGCTACACCTTC.